This is a list of T cell receptor beta chains from one sample in a study of immune heterogeneity within non-small cell lung tumors. TCRdb recomputed calls from the multiplex PCR reads with MiXCR, one row per CDR3 protein. The sample has 30,000 to 40,000 distinct CDR3 sequences; around 28% are singletons. Sequences were obtained from lung tumor tissue. The receptors originated from a man aged 35 to 55 with non-small cell lung cancer. The CDR3 runs from the conserved cysteine through the conserved F or W. The D gene is left open where the match is weak. Clone size appears in some rows only: once, few, many, or a class for an expanded clone.

D gene,J gene,clone size,V gene,CDR3 protein,CDR3 DNA
.,TRBJ2-1,.,TRBV12-3/TRBV12-4,CASSPTYNEQFF,TGTGCCAGCAGCCCGACCTACAATGAGCAGTTCTTC
TRBD2,TRBJ2-2,few,TRBV30,CAWSRQLSGGGELFF,TGTGCCTGGAGTCGCCAACTTTCGGGGGGCGGGGAGCTGTTTTTT
.,TRBJ2-7,few,TRBV5-6,CASSLLTGYEQYF,TGTGCCAGCAGCTTGTTGACAGGCTACGAGCAGTACTTC
.,TRBJ1-4,.,TRBV4-1,CASSGYRETTNEKLFF,TGCGCCAGCAGCGGCTACCGGGAAACAACTAATGAAAAACTGTTTTTT
.,TRBJ1-2,many,TRBV19,CASSIVMRDYRGYTF,TGTGCCAGTAGTATAGTAATGCGGGATTACCGAGGCTACACCTTC
.,TRBJ1-3,.,TRBV14,CASTPWGHTGNTIYF,TGTGCCAGCACCCCGTGGGGACATACAGGAAACACCATATATTTT
.,TRBJ1-2,.,TRBV5-5,CASSPGARKGYTF,TGTGCCAGCAGCCCGGGGGCACGGAAGGGCTACACCTTC
.,TRBJ2-5,few,TRBV18,CASSAARAQETQYF,TGTGCCAGCTCGGCCGCCAGGGCCCAAGAGACCCAGTACTTC
.,TRBJ1-6,.,TRBV9,CASSVDSRSPLHF,TGTGCCAGCAGCGTAGATTCCCGTTCACCCCTCCACTTT
.,TRBJ2-3,few,TRBV27,CASSLIHTDTQYF,TGTGCCAGCTCCTTGATCCACACAGATACGCAGTATTTT
.,TRBJ1-4,.,TRBV20-1,CSARPENEKLLF,TGCAGTGCTAGGCCAGAAAATGAAAAACTGCTTTTT
.,TRBJ1-2,.,TRBV11-2,CAGSLGQTYGYTF,TGTGCCGGCAGCTTAGGGCAGACCTATGGCTACACCTTC
.,TRBJ1-6,few,TRBV30,CAGSRGEFSRSPLHF,TGTGCCGGCAGTAGGGGGGAATTTTCGCGGTCACCCCTCCACTTT
.,TRBJ2-5,.,TRBV20-1,CSARQGLGGETQYF,TGCAGTGCGCGACAGGGCCTGGGGGGGGAGACCCAGTACTTC
TRBD2,TRBJ2-1,few,TRBV30,CAWSGASGRAYNEQFF,TGTGCCTGGAGTGGGGCTAGCGGGAGGGCGTACAATGAGCAGTTCTTC
.,TRBJ1-6,many,TRBV30,CAWSAGTYNSPLHF,TGTGCCTGGAGTGCGGGGACCTATAATTCACCCCTCCACTTT
TRBD1,TRBJ2-2,few,TRBV12-3/TRBV12-4,CASNLREQGWTGELFF,TGTGCCAGCAACCTCCGGGAACAGGGGTGGACCGGGGAGCTGTTTTTT
TRBD1,TRBJ2-7,few,TRBV20-1,CSARVPDRGREQYF,TGCAGTGCTAGAGTGCCCGACAGGGGCCGGGAGCAGTACTTC
TRBD2,TRBJ2-2,.,TRBV7-8,CASSRARSGKLGTRELFF,TGTGCCAGCAGCCGTGCCCGTAGCGGGAAGTTGGGCACCAGGGAGCTGTTTTTT
TRBD1,TRBJ1-2,.,TRBV3-1,CASSRDRALGGYTF,TGTGCCAGCAGCCGAGACAGGGCTTTAGGTGGCTACACCTTC
.,TRBJ1-5,many,TRBV29-1,CSVEALQGDQPQHF,TGCAGCGTTGAAGCCCTACAGGGAGATCAGCCCCAGCATTTT
.,TRBJ1-6,many,TRBV4-3,CASSQADGWNSPLHF,TGCGCCAGCAGCCAAGCAGACGGGTGGAATTCACCCCTCCACTTT
.,TRBJ2-3,.,TRBV11-3,CASSFSSDTQYF,TGTGCCAGCAGCTTCTCATCCGATACGCAGTATTTT
.,TRBJ2-7,.,TRBV14,CASSQGAFSYEQYF,TGTGCCAGCAGCCAAGGGGCTTTTTCGTACGAGCAGTACTTC
.,TRBJ2-1,.,TRBV2,CDSSGPGVPLGIF,TGTGACAGCAGTGGCCCTGGGGTACCACTAGGTATCTTC
.,TRBJ1-1,.,TRBV29-1,CSVAQGDTEAFF,TGCAGCGTTGCCCAGGGAGACACTGAAGCTTTCTTT
TRBD1,TRBJ1-6,many,TRBV2,CASSYRDRAESPLHF,TGTGCCAGCAGTTACCGGGACAGGGCAGAATCACCCCTCCACTTT
.,TRBJ2-2,many,TRBV5-1,CASSSGQNTGELFF,TGCGCCAGCAGCTCGGGACAAAACACCGGGGAGCTGTTTTTT
TRBD1,TRBJ2-7,.,TRBV15,CATSGWDSLSSEQYF,TGTGCCACCAGCGGCTGGGACAGCCTTTCCTCCGAGCAGTACTTC
TRBD1,TRBJ1-4,many,TRBV30,CAWGQGDANEKLFF,TGTGCCTGGGGACAGGGGGACGCTAATGAAAAACTGTTTTTT
.,TRBJ2-3,many,TRBV24-1,CATSDPASRGTDTQYF,TGTGCCACCAGTGATCCCGCCTCGAGGGGGACAGATACGCAGTATTTT
.,TRBJ1-4,many,TRBV5-5,CASSPGHRETNEKLFF,TGTGCCAGCAGCCCGGGTCACAGGGAAACTAATGAAAAACTGTTTTTT
.,TRBJ2-5,once,TRBV7-7,CASSLEVTGETQYF,TGTGCTAGCAGCTTAGAGGTTACGGGAGAGACCCAGTACTTC
.,TRBJ1-5,.,TRBV15,CATSRDRAGNQPQNF,TGTGCCACCAGCAGAGATCGGGCAGGTAATCAGCCCCAGAATTTT
.,TRBJ2-2,.,TRBV6-1,CASRSEQKAFTGELFF,TGTGCCAGCAGAAGTGAACAGAAAGCTTTTACCGGGGAGCTGTTTTTT
.,TRBJ2-7,many,TRBV6-5,CASSYSFLYEQYF,TGTGCCAGCAGTTACTCCTTCCTCTACGAGCAGTACTTC
.,TRBJ2-6,.,TRBV7-2,CASSSGLSGANVLTF,TGTGCCAGCAGCTCCGGGCTATCAGGGGCCAACGTCCTGACTTTC
.,TRBJ1-6,few,TRBV19,CASSATGSNSPLHF,TGTGCCAGTAGCGCAACAGGGAGTAATTCACCCCTCCACTTT